This T cell receptor (beta chain) originates from a study of response to subunit inactivated influenza vaccine. Each CDR3 protein is one row after TCRdb ran MiXCR on the RT-PCR reads. Of 500,000 to 550,000 distinct CDR3 sequences in the sample, roughly 23% were seen once. The CDR3 has 17 residues. The germline CDR1 and CDR2 sequences are SGHTA and FQGNSA. V shed 1 base and J 1 base; nucleotides not matched to a gene: 4. This same sample was also taken into another study, of T cells expressing NK-cell markers. That paper states: A 5'RACE template switching approach incorporating UMIs was used to make TCR beta cDNA.

The source is a man aged 50-60 years who received an inactivated influenza vaccine. This sample comprised CD4+ T cells sorted from PBMCs, obtained approximately 13 days after vaccination. This chain uses TRBV7-2 with TRBJ2-1; 10 positions agree with TRBD2. CDR3 in DNA: TGTGCCAGCAGCTTAGGTAGTAGCGGGAGGTCCTACAATGAGCAGTTCTTC. Translated, it gives CASSLGSSGRSYNEQFF. The variable domain in full, with the rest retrieved from reference TRBV7-2 and TRBJ2-1, is GAGVSQSPSNKVTEKGKDVELRCDPISGHTALYWYRQSLGQGLEFLIYFQGNSAPDKSGLPSDRFSAERTGGSVSTLTIQRTQQEDSAVYLCASSLGSSGRSYNEQFFGPGTRLTVL.